Following are 23 T cell receptor beta chains from one sample sequenced in a study of T-cell memory formation after mild COVID-19 (dated by TCRdb to the early 2020s). Library preparation employed 5' RACE. The instrument was an Illumina NovaSeq 6000. Starting from the raw public reads, TCRdb applied fastp trimming at Q25, assembled clones with MiXCR and retained in-frame beta chains. Records with the same CDR3 protein are collapsed into one entry carrying the most frequent genes and DNA. The sample has about 49,000 distinct CDR3 sequences on record, over 6.5% of them singletons. Together, the top ten hold 1.4% of the sample. The specimen was PBMCs or a T cell subset sorted from them (not recorded which). The receptors stem from a man aged 18 to 29 who had mild COVID-19 (a few samples of this study predate the infection). The sample titles of this study are shuffled in the database, so cell type and time point are left out; the donor was told from shared clones.

CDR3 amino acids: CASSLERGDTQYF. The CDR3 DNA sequence: TGCGCCAGCAGCCTAGAACGTGGAGATACGCAGTATTTT. This chain links TRBV4-3 with TRBJ2-3; D remains ambiguous. Trimming left V 4 bases short and J 5 bases short, with 10 bases between. Looked up from germline, CDR1 is LGHNA and CDR2 is YSLEER. The CDR3 sequence is 13 residues long.

The chain joins TRBV20-1 to TRBJ2-1, with TRBD2 matching over 13 bases. V shed 0 bases, J shed 2 bases, and the junction held 1 base outside the gene matches. The CDR3 sequence is 16 residues long. Germline loops: CDR1 DFQATT, CDR2 SNEGSKA (reference sequence). CDR3 loop: CSAREGLAGPYNEQFF. CDR3 DNA: TGCAGTGCTAGAGAGGGACTAGCGGGGCCCTACAATGAGCAGTTCTTC.

This chain joins TRBV28 and TRBJ2-2, with a tentative D call TRBD2 (6 bases). Germline V gives CDR1 MDHEN, CDR2 SYDVKM. Trimming pared 5 bases from V and 3 bases from J, leaving 7 bases between. The CDR3 is 13 residues long. The CDR3 spells CASSREDTGELFF. The CDR3 nucleotides are TGTGCCAGCAGTAGGGAGGACACCGGGGAGCTGTTTTTT.

Ten or more counts support this clonotype. This chain links TRBV7-3 with TRBJ2-7; D remains unclear. Trimming took 5 bases from V and 0 from J, leaving 11 bases between them. The length of the CDR3 is 14 residues. The germline CDR1 and CDR2 sequences are SGHTA and FQGTGA. The CDR3 spells CASSPTVDSYEQYF. CDR3 sequence (DNA): TGTGCCAGCAGCCCGACCGTAGACTCCTACGAGCAGTACTTC.

This clonotype was picked up many times. The chain carries TRBV5-1 and TRBJ2-3; D ambiguous. V was trimmed by 0 bases and J by 2 bases, leaving 4 bases between them. Germline loops: CDR1 SGHRS, CDR2 YFSETQ. The CDR3 loop spans 13 amino acids. CDR3 in amino acids: CASSLEATDTQYF. The CDR3 nucleotides read TGCGCCAGCAGCTTGGAGGCCACAGATACGCAGTATTTT.

At least ten counts were recorded for this clonotype. The chain combines TRBV15 with TRBJ2-5; D is ambiguous. CDR3 length: 13 residues. Germline CDR1 is LNHNV and CDR2 is YYDKDF (reference sequence). Deletions cut 2 bases from V and 5 bases from J, with 9 bases between. In DNA form, the CDR3 reads TGTGCCACCAGCAGACAGGAGAGGGAGACCCAGTACTTC. It yields the protein CATSRQERETQYF.

This clonotype was seen ten or more times. This rearrangement joins TRBV5-1 to TRBJ1-1; D uncertain. V was cut by 4 bases and J by 5 bases, with 15 bases left in between. The CDR3 contains 14 residues. Looked up from germline, CDR1 is SGHRS and CDR2 is YFSETQ. CDR3 sequence: CASSETRGRTEAFF. The DNA for the CDR3 is TGCGCCAGCAGCGAAACTCGAGGGAGGACTGAAGCTTTCTTT.

This clonotype was detected ten times or more. The chain combines TRBV7-9 with TRBJ2-2, with TRBD2 identical over 9 bases. CDR3 length: 16 amino acids. V lost 5 bases and J lost 7; bases outside the gene matches: 11. Germline values: CDR1 SEHNR, CDR2 FQNEAQ (reference sequence). CDR3 sequence (DNA): TGTGCCAGCAGCCCTCCCCGGGCGGGAGGGAACGGGGAGCTGTTTTTT. Translated: CASSPPRAGGNGELFF.

This clonotype showed up just a few times. The CDR3 nucleotides are TGCGCCAGCAGCCCTGACAGGGGGCAACTAAACACTGAAGCTTTCTTT. It codes for CASSPDRGQLNTEAFF. The chain links TRBV5-1 to TRBJ1-1; 10 nucleotides align to TRBD1. The CDR3 is 16 amino acids. The V gene's germline CDR1 is SGHRS and CDR2 YFSETQ. Losses at the gene ends were 4 bases for V and 2 bases for J; bases not matched to a gene: 8.

The rearrangement links TRBV5-1 to TRBJ2-4; 9 bases line up with TRBD1. Germline CDR1 and CDR2: SGHRS and YFSETQ. Trimming cost V 2 bases and J 6 bases; bases outside gene matches: 6. The CDR3 is made up of 15 amino acids. The CDR3 is CASSFQGTGRNIQYF. The DNA of the CDR3 is TGCGCCAGCAGCTTCCAGGGGACAGGGCGAAACATTCAGTACTTC.

This clonotype was observed at least ten times. The genes are TRBV5-1 and TRBJ2-2; D possibly uses TRBD1 or TRBD2 (5 bases each). CDR1 and CDR2 (germline): SGHRS, YFSETQ. Trimming shortened V by 5 bases and J by 1 base, and 12 bases separated the two germline ends. This CDR3 is built from 15 residues. CDR3: CASRRDPGNTGELFF. The CDR3 DNA sequence: TGCGCCAGCAGGAGGGACCCGGGGAACACCGGGGAGCTGTTTTTT.

The chain uses TRBV15 and TRBJ2-5; tentatively, D is TRBD1 (5 bases). The CDR3 sequence is 14 residues long. The ends were cut back, 5 bases at V and 0 bases at J, with 10 bases in the middle. Germline V gene sequence: CDR1 LNHNV, CDR2 YYDKDF (reference sequence). CDR3 DNA: TGTGCCACCAGCGCCCGACAGTACCAAGAGACCCAGTACTTC. Encoded protein: CATSARQYQETQYF.

By share of the sample, this clonotype is medium-sized (0.01 to 0.1%). The CDR3 DNA is TGTGCCAGCAGTACCCGAGGGTCCGGGGAGCTGTTTTTT. Amino acids: CASSTRGSGELFF. The J gene is TRBJ2-2, the V gene TRBV12-3 or TRBV12-4, with a weak D call TRBD2 (5 bases). CDR3 length: 13 residues. V was clipped by 5 bases and J by 6 bases, with 10 bases between them.

J is TRBJ1-6 and V is TRBV7-2; weak D call: TRBD1 (5 bases). Germline CDR1 is SGHTA and CDR2 is FQGNSA. This CDR3 has 16 amino acids. The ends were cut back, 5 bases at V and 9 bases at J, with 20 bases in the middle. The CDR3 nucleotides read TGTGCCAGCAGCATCCGGCCGGGACCGAGGCTTTCACCCCTCCACTTT. The encoded protein is CASSIRPGPRLSPLHF.

This clonotype has a handful of counts. The genes are TRBV4-3 and TRBJ2-1; maybe TRBD1 (5 bases). Trimming removed 0 bases from V and 13 bases from J, with 13 bases in between. The length of the CDR3 is 13 residues. Germline loops: CDR1 LGHNA, CDR2 YSLEER. CDR3 region: CASSQEHQGPQFF. The DNA for the CDR3 is TGCGCCAGCAGCCAAGAGCATCAGGGCCCCCAGTTCTTC.

This clonotype was found a few times. The chain is built from TRBV11-2 and TRBJ2-5, with D unresolved. Between the trimmed V and J ends, which lost 1 base and 10 bases, there was a span of 13 bases. The CDR3 consists of 13 residues. In germline, CDR1 is SGHAT, CDR2 FQNNGV. The CDR3 DNA follows: TGTGCCAGCAGCTTAGTACGCTCACCTAGCCAGTACTTC. The encoded protein is CASSLVRSPSQYF.

This clonotype qualifies as medium-sized. The chain combines TRBV7-9 with TRBJ1-2, with 8 bases aligning to TRBD1. The CDR3 has 13 amino acids. The germline CDR1 and CDR2 sequences are SEHNR and FQNEAQ (reference sequence). V shed 6 bases, J shed 8 bases, and the junction held 8 bases outside the gene matches. The CDR3 DNA sequence: TGTGCCAGCAGTTCGACAGGGGACGGAGGCTACACCTTC. This sequence encodes CASSSTGDGGYTF.

J is TRBJ2-1 and V is TRBV6-6, with a weak D call TRBD1 (6 bases). CDR3 length equals 15 residues. The germline V and J ends were trimmed by 4 bases and 1 base, with 11 bases remaining between them. Germline assignment: CDR1 MNHNY and CDR2 SVGAGI (reference sequence). CDR3 region: CASSSQGISYNEQFF. As DNA, the CDR3 is TGTGCCAGCAGTTCACAGGGTATATCCTACAATGAGCAGTTCTTC.

This clonotype was observed a few times. In DNA, the CDR3 is TGTGCCAGCACAAACCTCGGACTAGCGGGGGGGACTACAGATACGCAGTATTTT. Its translation is CASTNLGLAGGTTDTQYF. The V gene is TRBV27, the J gene TRBJ2-3, with 15 bases fitting TRBD2. V lost 7 bases and J lost 3; bases outside the gene matches: 11. Germline CDR1 MNHEY, CDR2 SMNVEV (reference sequence). CDR3 length equals 18 residues.

This clonotype was observed a few times. The V call is TRBV19, the J call TRBJ1-2; perhaps TRBD1 as D (5 bases). CDR1 and CDR2 from the germline V gene are LNHDA and SQIVND (reference sequence). The CDR3 spans 13 residues. Trimming cost V 5 bases and J 8 bases, with 15 bases left between them. This CDR3 reads CASSPRDRPGYTF. The CDR3 region has the DNA TGTGCCAGTAGTCCGCGGGACCGCCCAGGCTACACCTTC.

This clonotype was picked up a small number of times. V and J are TRBV4-1 and TRBJ1-1; a possible D gene is TRBD1 (6 bases). This CDR3 has 15 amino acids. In germline, CDR1 is MGHRA, CDR2 YSYEKL. The V and J ends lost 3 bases and 1 base respectively, with 12 bases between them. The CDR3: CASSQPTGKNTEAFF. In DNA, the CDR3 is TGCGCCAGCAGCCAGCCGACAGGAAAGAACACTGAAGCTTTCTTT.

This clonotype appeared many times. V and J are TRBV5-1 and TRBJ1-4; D not certain. This CDR3 has 15 amino acids. The V gene lost 3 bases and the J gene lost 1 base, with 10 bases spanning the gap. Germline values: CDR1 SGHRS, CDR2 YFSETQ. CDR3 nucleotides: TGCGCCAGCAGCTCCACTAGCGGAACTAATGAAAAACTGTTTTTT. The encoded protein is CASSSTSGTNEKLFF.

This clonotype was detected ten times or more. The chain employs TRBV2 and TRBJ1-5; 7 bases match TRBD1. In germline, CDR1 is SNHLY, CDR2 FYNNEI. The CDR3 loop spans 14 amino acids. With V trimmed by 6 bases and J by 7 bases, 9 bases remained unmatched. The CDR3 nucleotides read TGTGCCAGCAGCTCGACAGGGCAGGAACAGCCCCAGCATTTT. This codes for CASSSTGQEQPQHF.